This entry lists 5 T cell receptor beta chains sequenced from one sample in a study of blood T cell repertoires in COVID-19. TCRdb keeps only in-frame clones here, not all; method: immunoSEQ multiplex PCR. Here the sample spans over 250,000 clones, under 90% being singletons. Sequences were obtained from PBMCs or T cells enriched from blood (not recorded which). These receptors were collected from a woman between 55 and 75 years old who had recovered from COVID-19.

The chain is built from TRBV7-9 and TRBJ1-2; D ambiguous. Germline lookup yields CDR1 SEHNR and CDR2 FQNEAQ (reference sequence). Trimming removed 3 bases from V and 9 bases from J, with 17 bases in between. The CDR3 length is 14 residues. The CDR3: CASSFMDFWMRYTF. CDR3 in DNA: TGTGCCAGCAGCTTCATGGACTTCTGGATGCGCTACACCTTC.

The chain carries TRBV6-1 and TRBJ2-7; 11 nucleotides line up with TRBD1. Germline CDR1 MNHNS, CDR2 SASEGT. Trimming at V came to 5 bases and at J to 9 bases, leaving 6 bases not matched to a gene. The CDR3 consists of 13 residues. CDR3 coding DNA: TGTGCCAGCAGTTCCGGACAGGGGGCAAGGCAGTACTTC. Encoded protein: CASSSGQGARQYF.

Only one count was recorded for this clone. The V and J genes are TRBV29-1 and TRBJ2-7; 7 bases are a match to TRBD1. This CDR3 comprises 13 residues. After removal of 7 bases from V and 9 bases from J, the junction contained 15 bases not matched to a gene. Germline-derived CDR1 and CDR2 are SQVTM and ANQGSEA. The CDR3 protein is CSARTGPPLGQYF. CDR3 nucleotides: TGCAGCGCCAGGACAGGTCCCCCCTTAGGGCAGTACTTC.

The rearrangement joins TRBV24-1 to TRBJ2-3; unclear D gene. V lost 1 base to trimming and J lost 6 bases, with 13 bases between them. The CDR3 has 15 amino acids. The germline gives CDR1 KGHDR, CDR2 SFDVKD. In DNA form, the CDR3 reads TGTGCCACCAGTGATTTCGGTGTGGTGCCGGATACGCAGTATTTT. Amino acids: CATSDFGVVPDTQYF.

The chain couples TRBV29-1 to TRBJ1-2; 10 nucleotides agree with TRBD1. V lost 7 bases and J lost 4; bases outside the gene matches: 18. Germline CDR1 reads SQVTM; CDR2 reads ANQGSEA. The length of the CDR3 is 17 residues. The CDR3 reads CSERPLGQGRKGYGYTF. The CDR3 coding sequence is TGCAGCGAAAGGCCTTTGGGACAGGGGAGGAAAGGCTATGGCTACACCTTC.